Presented here are 8 T cell receptor beta chains from one specimen sequenced in a study of cytomegalovirus exposure and HLA in healthy donors. Both 60 Vbeta primers and 13 Jbeta primers went into the PCR. Libraries were prepared by immunoSEQ multiplex PCR; TCRdb keeps only in-frame clonotypes and omits some of them. The sample yields about 47,000 clones, of which the top ten take up roughly a sixth. The sample taken for sequencing was PBMCs. The receptors were sampled from a male donor in good health and CMV-seronegative.

This chain joins TRBV19 and TRBJ2-7; TRBD2 agrees at 7 bases. The V gene's germline CDR1 is LNHDA and CDR2 SQIVND (reference sequence). Trimming cost V 10 bases and J 7 bases; bases outside gene matches: 10. This CDR3 comprises 12 residues. The CDR3 coding sequence is TGTGCCACCCGTCCAGGGCGGGGGGAGCAGTACTTC. Translation gives CATRPGRGEQYF.

The V gene is TRBV5-1, the J gene TRBJ2-1; perhaps TRBD2 as D (6 bases). The CDR3 spans 19 residues. Germline V gene lookup returns CDR1 SGHRS and CDR2 YFSETQ. Between the trimmed V and J ends, which lost 4 bases and 2 bases, there was a span of 25 bases. CDR3 in amino acids: CASSRTSGARGKTYNEQFF. CDR3 nucleotides: TGCGCCAGCAGCCGAACCTCGGGTGCACGGGGGAAGACCTACAATGAGCAGTTCTTC.

The chain recombines TRBV19 with TRBJ1-4; 8 positions agree with TRBD1. Losses at the gene ends were 5 bases for V and 2 bases for J; bases not matched to a gene: 7. The CDR3 has 16 residues. Germline CDR1 and CDR2: LNHDA and SQIVND (reference sequence). The CDR3 sequence is CASSFRTGQTNEKLFF. Written as DNA, the CDR3 is TGTGCCAGTAGTTTTCGGACAGGGCAGACTAATGAAAAACTGTTTTTT.

CDR3 in amino acids: CASSPMEVRDTEAFF. For the CDR3, the DNA is TGTGCCAGCTCCCCTATGGAGGTGAGAGATACTGAAGCTTTCTTT. The chain has TRBV18 and TRBJ1-1; D gene uncertain. Germline values: CDR1 KGHSH, CDR2 LQKENI. V lost 6 bases to trimming and J lost 5 bases, with 19 bases between them. The CDR3 has 15 residues.

This chain joins TRBV5-1 and TRBJ2-7; 7 nucleotides align to TRBD1. There are 14 residues in the CDR3. V dropped 4 bases and J dropped 1; count of bases not matched to a gene: 5. Per germline, CDR1 SGHRS and CDR2 YFSETQ. The CDR3 nucleotides read TGCGCCAGCAGCGACGACAGGGCGTCCTACGAGCAGTACTTC. It codes for CASSDDRASYEQYF.

The V gene is TRBV7-9, the J gene TRBJ1-6; D ambiguous. V lost 1 base to trimming and J lost 5 bases, with 6 bases between them. The CDR3 runs 14 residues. Germline CDR1 and CDR2: SEHNR and FQNEAQ (reference sequence). Here the CDR3 reads CASSLVIDNSPLHF. In nucleotides, the CDR3 is TGTGCCAGCAGCTTAGTAATAGATAATTCACCCCTCCACTTT.

This rearrangement joins TRBV27 to TRBJ1-2; TRBD1 aligns across 8 bases. Germline values: CDR1 MNHEY, CDR2 SMNVEV (reference sequence). V was pared by 6 bases and J by 4 bases, with 13 bases of the junction left unmatched. The CDR3 extends over 16 amino acids. The CDR3 DNA follows: TGTGCCAGCAGCCTCTTCGGACAGGGTATGGTCTATGGCTACACCTTC. Protein: CASSLFGQGMVYGYTF.

The chain has TRBV9 and TRBJ2-3, with a possible D match to TRBD2 (5 bases). CDR1 and CDR2 from the germline V gene are SGDLS and YYNGEE. This CDR3 is built from 15 residues. V dropped 3 bases and J dropped 0 bases, with 11 bases sitting between them. CDR3 DNA: TGTGCCAGCAGCGAGGAAGGACTTAGCACAGATACGCAGTATTTT. Protein product: CASSEEGLSTDTQYF.